This TCR beta chain was sequenced for a study of CD8 T cells in ankylosing spondylitis. A quantitative 5'-RACE method, one with molecular barcodes, was used to make TCR beta libraries. A single record per CDR3 protein comes from TCRdb applying MiXCR to the 5' RACE reads. The sample lists approximately 140,000 distinct CDR3 sequences, around 8.5% occurring once. Material: blood, either unsorted or a sorted T cell fraction (not recorded which). This sequence originates from a male donor with ankylosing spondylitis or in good health (not recorded which).

The CDR3 DNA reads TGTGCCAGCAGCTTAGTATTCTCTGGGGCCAACGTCCTGACTTTC. This sequence encodes CASSLVFSGANVLTF. The rearrangement uses TRBV7-2 and TRBJ2-6, with D hard to call. This CDR3 comprises 15 residues. V lost 1 base, J lost 0 bases, and 4 bases lay in between. Germline V gene data show CDR1 as SGHTA and CDR2 as FQGNSA. The whole variable domain, filled in from reference TRBV7-2 and TRBJ2-6, reads GAGVSQSPSNKVTEKGKDVELRCDPISGHTALYWYRQSLGQGLEFLIYFQGNSAPDKSGLPSDRFSAERTGGSVSTLTIQRTQQEDSAVYLCASSLVFSGANVLTFGAGSRLTVL.